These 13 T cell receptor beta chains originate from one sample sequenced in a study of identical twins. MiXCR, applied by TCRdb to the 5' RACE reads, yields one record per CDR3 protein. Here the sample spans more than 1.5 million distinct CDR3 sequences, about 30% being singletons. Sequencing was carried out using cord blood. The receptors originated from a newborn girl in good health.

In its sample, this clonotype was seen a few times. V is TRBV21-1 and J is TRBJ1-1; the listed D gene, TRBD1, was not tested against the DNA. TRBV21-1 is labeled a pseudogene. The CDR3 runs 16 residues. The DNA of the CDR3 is TGTGCCAGCAGCGACCGGGACAGGGAAGCCCCCTTTGAAGCTTTCTTT. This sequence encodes CASSDRDREAPFEAFF.

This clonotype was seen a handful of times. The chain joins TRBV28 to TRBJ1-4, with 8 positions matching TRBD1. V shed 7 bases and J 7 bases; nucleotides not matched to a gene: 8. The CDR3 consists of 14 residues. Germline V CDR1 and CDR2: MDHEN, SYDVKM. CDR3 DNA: TGTGCCAGCACCCTCCAGGGGGCTGGTGAAAAACTGTTTTTT. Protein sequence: CASTLQGAGEKLFF.

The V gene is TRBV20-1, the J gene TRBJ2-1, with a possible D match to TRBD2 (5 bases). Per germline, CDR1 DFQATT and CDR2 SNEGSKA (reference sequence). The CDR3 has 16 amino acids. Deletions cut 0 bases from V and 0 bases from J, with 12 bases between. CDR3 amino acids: CSAREIGKGSYNEQFF. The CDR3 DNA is TGCAGTGCTAGAGAAATCGGGAAGGGCTCCTACAATGAGCAGTTCTTC.

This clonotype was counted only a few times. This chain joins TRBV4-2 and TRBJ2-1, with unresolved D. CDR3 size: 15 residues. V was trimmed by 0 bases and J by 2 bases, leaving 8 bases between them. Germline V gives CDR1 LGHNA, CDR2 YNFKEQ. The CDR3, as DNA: TGTGCCAGCAGCCAAGATGGATGGACCTACAATGAGCAGTTCTTC. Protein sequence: CASSQDGWTYNEQFF.

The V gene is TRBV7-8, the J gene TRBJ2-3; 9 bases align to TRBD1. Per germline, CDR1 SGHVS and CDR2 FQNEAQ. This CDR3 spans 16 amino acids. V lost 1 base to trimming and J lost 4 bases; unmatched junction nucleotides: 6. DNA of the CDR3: TGTGCCAGCAGCTTAGGGAGGGGACAGGGACCAGATACGCAGTATTTT. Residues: CASSLGRGQGPDTQYF.

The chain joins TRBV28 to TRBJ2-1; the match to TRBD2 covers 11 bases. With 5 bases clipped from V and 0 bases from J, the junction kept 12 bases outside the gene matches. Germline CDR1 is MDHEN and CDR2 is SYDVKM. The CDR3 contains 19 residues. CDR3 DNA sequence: TGTGCCAGCAGTCTATATAGGACTAGCGGGCGCAGCTCCTACAATGAGCAGTTCTTC. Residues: CASSLYRTSGRSSYNEQFF.

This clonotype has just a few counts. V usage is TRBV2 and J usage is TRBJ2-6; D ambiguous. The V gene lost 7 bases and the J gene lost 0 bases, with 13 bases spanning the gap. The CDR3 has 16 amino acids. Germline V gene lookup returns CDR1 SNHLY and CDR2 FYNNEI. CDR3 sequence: CASMATIFSGANVLTF. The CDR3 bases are TGTGCCAGCATGGCGACGATTTTCTCTGGGGCCAACGTCCTGACTTTC.

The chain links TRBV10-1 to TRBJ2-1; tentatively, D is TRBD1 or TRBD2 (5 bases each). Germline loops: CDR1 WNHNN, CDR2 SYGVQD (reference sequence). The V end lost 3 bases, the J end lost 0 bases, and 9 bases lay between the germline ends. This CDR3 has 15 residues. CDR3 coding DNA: TGCGCCAGCAGTGACGGGGACCTCTCCTACAATGAGCAGTTCTTC. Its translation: CASSDGDLSYNEQFF.

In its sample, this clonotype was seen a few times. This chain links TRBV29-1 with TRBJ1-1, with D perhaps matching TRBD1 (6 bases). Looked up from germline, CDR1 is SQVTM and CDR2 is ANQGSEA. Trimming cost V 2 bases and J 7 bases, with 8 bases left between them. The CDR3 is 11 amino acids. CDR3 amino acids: CSVERTVEAFF. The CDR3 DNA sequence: TGCAGCGTTGAACGGACAGTTGAAGCTTTCTTT. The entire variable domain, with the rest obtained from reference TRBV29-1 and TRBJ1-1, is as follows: SAVISQKPSRDICQRGTSLTIQCQVDSQVTMMFWYRQQPGQSLTLIATANQGSEATYESGFVIDKFPISRPNLTFSTLTVSNMSPEDSSIYLCSVERTVEAFFGQGTRLTVV.

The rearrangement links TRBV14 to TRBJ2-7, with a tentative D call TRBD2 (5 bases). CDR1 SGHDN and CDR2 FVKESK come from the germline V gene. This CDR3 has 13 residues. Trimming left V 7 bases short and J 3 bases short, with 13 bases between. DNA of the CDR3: TGTGCCAGCAATCCAATCGGGGTCTACGAGCAGTACTTC. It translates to CASNPIGVYEQYF.

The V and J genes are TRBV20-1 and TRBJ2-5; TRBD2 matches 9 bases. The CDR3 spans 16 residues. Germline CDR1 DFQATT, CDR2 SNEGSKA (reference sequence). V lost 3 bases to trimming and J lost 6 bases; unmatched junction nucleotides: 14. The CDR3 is CSASREAGGQEQTQYF. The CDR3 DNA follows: TGCAGTGCTAGTAGGGAGGCGGGGGGGCAAGAACAGACCCAGTACTTC.

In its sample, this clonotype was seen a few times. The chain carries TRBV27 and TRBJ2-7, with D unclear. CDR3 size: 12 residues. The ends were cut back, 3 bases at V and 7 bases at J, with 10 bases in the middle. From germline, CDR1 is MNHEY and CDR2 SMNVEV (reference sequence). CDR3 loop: CASSFSANEQYF. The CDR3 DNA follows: TGTGCCAGCAGTTTTTCAGCGAATGAGCAGTACTTC.

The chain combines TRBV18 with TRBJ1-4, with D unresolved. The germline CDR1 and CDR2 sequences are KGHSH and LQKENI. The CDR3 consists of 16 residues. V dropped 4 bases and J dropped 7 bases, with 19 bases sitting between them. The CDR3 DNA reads TGTGCCAGCTCACGCGGATCCGGGTCGTCGGGTGAAAAACTGTTTTTT. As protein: CASSRGSGSSGEKLFF.